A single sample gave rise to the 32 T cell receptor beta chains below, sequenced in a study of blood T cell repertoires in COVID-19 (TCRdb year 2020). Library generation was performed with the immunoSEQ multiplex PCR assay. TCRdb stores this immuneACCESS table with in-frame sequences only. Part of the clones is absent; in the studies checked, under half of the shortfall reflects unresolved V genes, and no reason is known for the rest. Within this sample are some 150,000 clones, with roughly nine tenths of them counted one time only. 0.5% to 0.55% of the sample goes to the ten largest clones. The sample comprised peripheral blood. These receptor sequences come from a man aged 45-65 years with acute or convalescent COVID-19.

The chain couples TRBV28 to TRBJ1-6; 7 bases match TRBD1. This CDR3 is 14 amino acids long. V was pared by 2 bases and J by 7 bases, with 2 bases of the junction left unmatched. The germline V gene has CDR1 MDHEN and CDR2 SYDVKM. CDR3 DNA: TGTGCCAGCAGTTTAGGGGACAGAAATTCACCCCTCCACTTT. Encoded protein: CASSLGDRNSPLHF.

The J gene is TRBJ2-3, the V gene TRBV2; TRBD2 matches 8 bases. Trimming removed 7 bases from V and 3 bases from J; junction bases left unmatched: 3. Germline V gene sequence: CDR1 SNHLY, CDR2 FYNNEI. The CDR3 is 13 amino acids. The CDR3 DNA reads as TGTGCCAGCAATCGGGGGGGGACAGATACGCAGTATTTT. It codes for CASNRGGTDTQYF.

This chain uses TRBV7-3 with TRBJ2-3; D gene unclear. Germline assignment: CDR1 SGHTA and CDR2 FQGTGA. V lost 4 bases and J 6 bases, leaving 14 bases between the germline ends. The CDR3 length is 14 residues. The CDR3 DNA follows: TGTGCCAGCAGCTACCTCGGTGCGGCGGATACGCAGTATTTT. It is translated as CASSYLGAADTQYF.

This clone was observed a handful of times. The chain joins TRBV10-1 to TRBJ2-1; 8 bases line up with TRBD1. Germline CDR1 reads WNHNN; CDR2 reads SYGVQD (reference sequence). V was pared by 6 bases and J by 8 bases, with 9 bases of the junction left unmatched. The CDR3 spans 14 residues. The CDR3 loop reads CASSRDRGGDEQFF. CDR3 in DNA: TGCGCCAGCAGCCGAGACAGGGGTGGGGATGAGCAGTTCTTC.

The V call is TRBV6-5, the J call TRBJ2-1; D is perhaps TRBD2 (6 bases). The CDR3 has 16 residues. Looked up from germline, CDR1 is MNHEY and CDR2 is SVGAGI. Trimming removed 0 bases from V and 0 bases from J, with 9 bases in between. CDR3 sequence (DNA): TGTGCCAGCAGTTACTCGGCGGGGAGCTCCTACAATGAGCAGTTCTTC. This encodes CASSYSAGSSYNEQFF.

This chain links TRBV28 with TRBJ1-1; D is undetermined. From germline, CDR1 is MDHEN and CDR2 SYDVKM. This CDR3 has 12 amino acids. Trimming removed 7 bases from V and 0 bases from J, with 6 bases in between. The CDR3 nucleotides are TGTGCCAGCACTGCGATGAACACTGAAGCTTTCTTT. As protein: CASTAMNTEAFF.

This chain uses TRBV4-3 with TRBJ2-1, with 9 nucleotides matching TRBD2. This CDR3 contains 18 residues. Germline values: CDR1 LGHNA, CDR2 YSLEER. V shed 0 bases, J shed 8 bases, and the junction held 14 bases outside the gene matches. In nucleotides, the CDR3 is TGCGCCAGCAGCCAAGATCTGCCAGGACTAGCGACATCCGATGAGCAGTTCTTC. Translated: CASSQDLPGLATSDEQFF.

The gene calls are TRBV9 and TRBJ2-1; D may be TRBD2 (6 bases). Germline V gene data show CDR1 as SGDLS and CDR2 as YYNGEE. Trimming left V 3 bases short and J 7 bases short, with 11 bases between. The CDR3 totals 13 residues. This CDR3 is CASSANGGNEQFF. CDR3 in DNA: TGTGCCAGCAGCGCCAATGGGGGGAATGAGCAGTTCTTC.

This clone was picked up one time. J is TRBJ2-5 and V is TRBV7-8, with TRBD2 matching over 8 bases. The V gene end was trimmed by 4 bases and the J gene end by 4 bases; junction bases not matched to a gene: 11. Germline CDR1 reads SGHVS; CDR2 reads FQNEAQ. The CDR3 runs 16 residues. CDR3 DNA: TGTGCCAGCAGCTCCGATCAGCGGGGGTTGGGAGAGACCCAGTACTTC. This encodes CASSSDQRGLGETQYF.

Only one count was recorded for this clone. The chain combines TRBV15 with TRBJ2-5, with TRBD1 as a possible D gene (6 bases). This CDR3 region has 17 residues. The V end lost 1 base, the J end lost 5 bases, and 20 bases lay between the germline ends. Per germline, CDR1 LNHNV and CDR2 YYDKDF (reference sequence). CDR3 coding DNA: TGTGCCACCAGCAGAGCAGTGGGTAGCGTAAGGGGGGAGACCCAGTACTTC. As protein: CATSRAVGSVRGETQYF.

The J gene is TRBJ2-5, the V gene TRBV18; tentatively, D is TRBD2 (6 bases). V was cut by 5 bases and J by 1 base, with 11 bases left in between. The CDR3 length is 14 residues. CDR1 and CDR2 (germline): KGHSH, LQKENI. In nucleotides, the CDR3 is TGTGCCAGCTCATCACTAGCAGCCCAAGAGACCCAGTACTTC. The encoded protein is CASSSLAAQETQYF. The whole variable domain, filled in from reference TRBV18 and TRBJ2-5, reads NAGVMQNPRHLVRRRGQEARLRCSPMKGHSHVYWYRQLPEEGLKFMVYLQKENIIDESGMPKERFSAEFPKEGPSILRIQQVVRGDSAAYFCASSSLAAQETQYFGPGTRLLVL.

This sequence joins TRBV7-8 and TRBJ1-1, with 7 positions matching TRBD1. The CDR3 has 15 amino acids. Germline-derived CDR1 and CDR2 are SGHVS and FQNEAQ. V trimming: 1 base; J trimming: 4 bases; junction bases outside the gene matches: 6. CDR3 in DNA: TGTGCCAGCAGCTTAGGGGGACAGATTGGCACTGAAGCTTTCTTT. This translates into CASSLGGQIGTEAFF.

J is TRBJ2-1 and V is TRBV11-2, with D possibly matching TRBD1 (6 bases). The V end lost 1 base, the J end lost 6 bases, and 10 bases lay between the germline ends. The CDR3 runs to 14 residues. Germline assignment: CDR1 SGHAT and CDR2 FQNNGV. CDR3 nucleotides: TGTGCCAGCAGCTTAGTTTTACAGGGCAATGAGCAGTTCTTC. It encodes CASSLVLQGNEQFF.

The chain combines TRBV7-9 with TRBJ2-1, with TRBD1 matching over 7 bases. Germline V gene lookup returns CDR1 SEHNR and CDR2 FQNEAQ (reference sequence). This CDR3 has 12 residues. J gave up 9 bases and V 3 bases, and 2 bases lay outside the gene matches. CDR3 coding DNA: TGTGCCAGCAGCTTCACAGGGGTTGAGCAGTTCTTC. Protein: CASSFTGVEQFF.

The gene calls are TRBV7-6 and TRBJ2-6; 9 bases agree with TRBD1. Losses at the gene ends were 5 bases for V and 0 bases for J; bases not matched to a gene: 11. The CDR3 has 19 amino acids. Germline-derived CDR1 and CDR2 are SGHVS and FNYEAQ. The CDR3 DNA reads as TGTGCCAGCAGCCCGCTTGGACAGGGGTTTCACTCTGGGGCCAACGTCCTGACTTTC. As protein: CASSPLGQGFHSGANVLTF.

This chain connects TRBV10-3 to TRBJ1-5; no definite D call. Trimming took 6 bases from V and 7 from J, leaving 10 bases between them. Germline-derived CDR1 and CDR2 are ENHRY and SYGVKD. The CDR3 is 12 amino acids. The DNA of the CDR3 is TGTGCCATCAGCGCGGAGGCCCAGCCCCAGCATTTT. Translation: CAISAEAQPQHF.

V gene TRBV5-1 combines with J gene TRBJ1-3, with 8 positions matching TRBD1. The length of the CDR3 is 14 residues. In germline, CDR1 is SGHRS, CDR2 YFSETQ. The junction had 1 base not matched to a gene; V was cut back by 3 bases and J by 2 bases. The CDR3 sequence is CASSSTGAGNTIYF. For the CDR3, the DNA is TGCGCCAGCAGCTCGACAGGGGCTGGAAACACCATATATTTT.

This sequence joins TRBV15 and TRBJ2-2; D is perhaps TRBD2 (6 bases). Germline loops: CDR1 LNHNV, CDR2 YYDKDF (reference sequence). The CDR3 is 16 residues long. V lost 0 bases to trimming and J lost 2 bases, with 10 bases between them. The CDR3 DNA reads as TGTGCCACCAGCAGAGATTGGGCGGGAAACACCGGGGAGCTGTTTTTT. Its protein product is CATSRDWAGNTGELFF.

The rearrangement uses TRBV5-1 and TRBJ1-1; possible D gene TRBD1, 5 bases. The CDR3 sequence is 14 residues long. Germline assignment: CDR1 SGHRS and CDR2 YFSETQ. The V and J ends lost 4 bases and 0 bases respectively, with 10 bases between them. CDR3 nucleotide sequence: TGCGCCAGCAGCGGGACTGATATGAACACTGAAGCTTTCTTT. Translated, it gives CASSGTDMNTEAFF.

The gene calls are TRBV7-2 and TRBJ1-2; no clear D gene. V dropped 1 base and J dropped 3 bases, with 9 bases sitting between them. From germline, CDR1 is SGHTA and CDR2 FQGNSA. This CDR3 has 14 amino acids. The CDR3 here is CASSLGTRDYGYTF. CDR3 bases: TGTGCCAGCAGCTTAGGCACGAGGGACTATGGCTACACCTTC.

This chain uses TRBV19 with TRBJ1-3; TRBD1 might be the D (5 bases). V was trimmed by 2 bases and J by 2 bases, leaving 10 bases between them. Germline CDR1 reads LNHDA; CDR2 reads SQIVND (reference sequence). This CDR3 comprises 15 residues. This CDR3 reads CASSISTGPGNTIYF. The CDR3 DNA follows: TGTGCCAGTAGTATAAGTACAGGCCCTGGAAACACCATATATTTT.

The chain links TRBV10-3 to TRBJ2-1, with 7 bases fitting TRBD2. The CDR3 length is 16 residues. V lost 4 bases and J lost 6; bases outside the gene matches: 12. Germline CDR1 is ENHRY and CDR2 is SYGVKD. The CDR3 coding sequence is TGTGCCATCAGTGGGGCTAGCGGAAGTATTACCAATGAGCAGTTCTTC. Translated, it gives CAISGASGSITNEQFF.

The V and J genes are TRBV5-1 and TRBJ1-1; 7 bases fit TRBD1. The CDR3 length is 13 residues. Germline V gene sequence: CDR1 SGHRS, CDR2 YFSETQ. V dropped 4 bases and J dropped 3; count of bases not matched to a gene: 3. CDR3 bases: TGCGCCAGCAGCGCTACAGGGGACACTGAAGCTTTCTTT. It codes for CASSATGDTEAFF.

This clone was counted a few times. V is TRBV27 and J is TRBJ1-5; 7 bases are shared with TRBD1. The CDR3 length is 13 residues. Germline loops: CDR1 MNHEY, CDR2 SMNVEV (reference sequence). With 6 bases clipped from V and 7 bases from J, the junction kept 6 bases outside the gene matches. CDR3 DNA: TGTGCCAGCAGCTTTACAGGGGTCCAGCCCCAGCATTTT. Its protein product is CASSFTGVQPQHF.

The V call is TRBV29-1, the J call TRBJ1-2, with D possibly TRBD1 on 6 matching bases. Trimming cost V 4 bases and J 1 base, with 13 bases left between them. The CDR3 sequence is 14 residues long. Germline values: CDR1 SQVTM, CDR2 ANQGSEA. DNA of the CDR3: TGCAGCGTTGGTCCCCAGGGGAGTAACTATGGCTACACCTTC. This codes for CSVGPQGSNYGYTF.

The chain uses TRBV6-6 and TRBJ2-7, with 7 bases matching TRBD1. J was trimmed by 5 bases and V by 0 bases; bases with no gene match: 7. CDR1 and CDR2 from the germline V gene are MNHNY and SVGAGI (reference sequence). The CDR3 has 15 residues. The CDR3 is CASSYSLATGHEQYV. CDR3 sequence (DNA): TGTGCCAGCAGTTACTCCCTTGCGACAGGGCACGAGCAGTACGTC.

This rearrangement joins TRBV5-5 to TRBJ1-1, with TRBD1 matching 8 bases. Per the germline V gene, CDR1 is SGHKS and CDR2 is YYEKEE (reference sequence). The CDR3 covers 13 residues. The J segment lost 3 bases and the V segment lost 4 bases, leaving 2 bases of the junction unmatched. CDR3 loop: CASSLTGDTEAFF. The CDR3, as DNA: TGTGCCAGCAGCCTGACAGGGGACACTGAAGCTTTCTTT.

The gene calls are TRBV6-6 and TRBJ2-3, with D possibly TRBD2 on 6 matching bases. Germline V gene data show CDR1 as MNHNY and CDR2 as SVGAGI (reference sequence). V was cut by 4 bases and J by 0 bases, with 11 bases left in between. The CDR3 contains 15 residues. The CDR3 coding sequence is TGTGCCAGCAGTTTGGGGGGAAGTAGCACAGATACGCAGTATTTT. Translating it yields CASSLGGSSTDTQYF.

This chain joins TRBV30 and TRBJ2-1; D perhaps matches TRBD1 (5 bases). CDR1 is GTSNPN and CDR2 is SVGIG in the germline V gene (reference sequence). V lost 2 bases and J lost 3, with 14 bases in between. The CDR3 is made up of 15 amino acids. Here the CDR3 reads CAWSLKGIVYNEQFF. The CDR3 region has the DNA TGTGCCTGGAGTCTTAAGGGGATCGTCTACAATGAGCAGTTCTTC.

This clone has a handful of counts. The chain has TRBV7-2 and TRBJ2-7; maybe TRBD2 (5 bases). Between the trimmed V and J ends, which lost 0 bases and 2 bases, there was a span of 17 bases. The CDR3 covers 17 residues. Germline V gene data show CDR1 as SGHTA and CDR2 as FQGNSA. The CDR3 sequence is CASSLAFSRIGAYEQYF. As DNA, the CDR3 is TGTGCCAGCAGCTTAGCGTTTTCCCGAATCGGGGCCTACGAGCAGTACTTC.

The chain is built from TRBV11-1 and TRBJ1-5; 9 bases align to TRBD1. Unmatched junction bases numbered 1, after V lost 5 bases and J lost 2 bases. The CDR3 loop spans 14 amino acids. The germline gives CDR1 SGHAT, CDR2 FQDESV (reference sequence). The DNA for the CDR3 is TGTGCCAGCAGCAGGACAGGGGGCAATCAGCCCCAGCATTTT. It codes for CASSRTGGNQPQHF.

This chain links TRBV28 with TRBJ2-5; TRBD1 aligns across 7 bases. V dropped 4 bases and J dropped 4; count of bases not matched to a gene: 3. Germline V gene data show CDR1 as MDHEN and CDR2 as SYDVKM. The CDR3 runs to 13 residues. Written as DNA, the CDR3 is TGTGCCAGCAGTTCTCAGGGGGTAGAGACCCAGTACTTC. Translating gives CASSSQGVETQYF.